The clone carrying this TCR beta chain was picked up many times. Profiled with immunoSEQ multiplex PCR; TCRdb holds only in-frame clones, not every one. The data show 40,000 to 55,000 clones, none appearing only once, with roughly 2% held by the ten largest. This entry is derived from a study of T cells after posttransplantation cyclophosphamide. J was trimmed by 3 bases and V by 10 bases; bases with no gene match: 8. CDR3 length: 14 amino acids. Germline V gene lookup returns CDR1 MNHEY and CDR2 SVGAGI. The chain has TRBV6-5 and TRBJ2-7; 11 bases match TRBD2. This TCR was recovered from a man aged 35 to 55 in good health, CMV-negative, and a related stem cell transplant donor. The sample comprised PBMCs. This CDR3 reads CATSTSGINYEQYF. The CDR3 bases are TGTGCCACTTCGACTAGCGGGATAAACTACGAGCAGTACTTC.